The 31 T cell receptor beta chains listed next were all sequenced from one sample in a study of tumor-infiltrating lymphocytes in primary liver carcinoma. The authors took blood RNA from unsorted whole blood and also extracted germline DNA. A primer in the constant region served to generate TCR beta cDNA from 500 ng of total RNA. ARM-PCR, slightly modified, supplied the TCR beta libraries through three nested multiplex PCR rounds. Rounds one and two of PCR, each of 9 to 11 cycles, were primed with TRBV1-TRBV30 forward primers and a C-beta reverse primer. Using its own MiXCR run on the multiplex PCR reads, TCRdb lists one record per CDR3 protein. The sample includes 250,000 to 350,000 distinct CDR3 sequences, 50% to 75% of them seen just once. Sequencing used peripheral blood. These receptors were obtained from a woman aged 25 to 45 with primary liver carcinoma and hepatitis B virus infection.

Of note for this clonotype: A much larger clonotype is one base distant, so this may be a read error. The chain links TRBV12-3 or TRBV12-4 to TRBJ1-2, with D perhaps TRBD1 (6 bases). The CDR3 extends over 13 amino acids. V was clipped by 3 bases and J by 9 bases, with 14 bases between them. CDR3 nucleotide sequence: TGTGCCAGCAGTTTGCAGGGGTACGATAGCTACACCTTC. The encoded protein is CASSLQGYDSYTF.

Note on this clonotype: No conserved phenylalanine or tryptophan ends this CDR3, so it is likely a read error. V usage is TRBV4-2 and J usage is TRBJ2-3; 11 bases match TRBD2. The V gene's germline CDR1 is LGHNA and CDR2 YNFKEQ. The CDR3 spans 15 residues. The CDR3 bases are TGTGCCAGCAGCCGTACTAGCGGGAGCACAGATATGCAGTATCTT. Translated: CASSRTSGSTDMQYL.

This clonotype was detected many times. This sequence joins TRBV4-3 and TRBJ2-1; perhaps TRBD2 as D (6 bases). This CDR3 comprises 16 residues. The V end lost 0 bases, the J end lost 7 bases, and 16 bases lay between the germline ends. CDR1 is LGHNA, CDR2 YSLEER, per germline. For the CDR3, the DNA is TGCGCCAGCAGCCAAGACAGGGTTATGACTAGTAATGAGCAGTTCTTC. Amino acid sequence: CASSQDRVMTSNEQFF.

This clonotype was observed a handful of times. The gene calls are TRBV6-6 and TRBJ2-3, with 10 nucleotides matching TRBD2. Germline CDR1 and CDR2: MNHNY and SVGAGI (reference sequence). This CDR3 comprises 18 residues. The trim removed 0 bases at V and 0 bases at J, leaving 6 bases unmatched. The CDR3 sequence: CASSYSSLAGASTDTQYF. As DNA, the CDR3 is TGTGCCAGCAGTTACTCGTCTCTAGCGGGGGCTAGCACAGATACGCAGTATTTT.

On this clonotype itself: This may come from a read error, since a much larger clone is one base off. The chain employs TRBV29-1 and TRBJ2-3, with 8 bases fitting TRBD1. V lost 7 bases and J lost 0; bases outside the gene matches: 6. Germline V lookup: CDR1 SQVTM, CDR2 ANQGSEA. This CDR3 is built from 14 residues. CDR3 region: CSAGDRHSTDTQYF. The CDR3 nucleotides are TGCAGCGCCGGGGACAGGCATAGCACAGATACGCAGTATTTT.

V usage is TRBV14 and J usage is TRBJ1-6, with D uncertain. The length of the CDR3 is 15 residues. Trimming took off 0 bases at V and 6 bases at J, with 9 bases between the two ends. Germline-derived CDR1 and CDR2 are SGHDN and FVKESK. CDR3 in amino acids: CASSQEAGANSPLHF. In DNA, the CDR3 is TGTGCCAGCAGCCAAGAAGCGGGAGCTAATTCACCCCTCCACTTT.

This rearrangement joins TRBV5-1 to TRBJ1-1; D might be TRBD1 (6 bases). CDR3 length: 14 amino acids. CDR1 and CDR2 (germline): SGHRS, YFSETQ. Trimming removed 4 bases from V and 1 base from J, with 11 bases in between. CDR3 in DNA: TGCGCCAGCAGCGCTACAGGGCAGAACACTGAAGCTTTCTTT. This gives the protein CASSATGQNTEAFF.

The chain joins TRBV6-5 to TRBJ2-7; D may be TRBD2 (6 bases). CDR3 length equals 13 residues. Germline V lookup: CDR1 MNHEY, CDR2 SVGAGI. Trimming stripped 6 bases from V and 2 bases from J, with 11 bases between. The CDR3 coding sequence is TGTGCCAGCAGCATGGGACTGACCTACGAGCAGTACTTC. Its translation: CASSMGLTYEQYF.

At least ten counts were recorded for this clonotype. This chain uses TRBV11-1 with TRBJ1-2; 11 bases are shared with TRBD1. Losses at the gene ends were 4 bases for V and 3 bases for J; bases not matched to a gene: 1. The germline V gene has CDR1 SGHAT and CDR2 FQDESV (reference sequence). There are 14 residues in the CDR3. CDR3 nucleotides: TGTGCCAGCAGCTGGACAGGGGGCGACTATGGCTACACCTTC. Its protein is CASSWTGGDYGYTF.

This clonotype was detected only a few times. A single base separates this from a much larger clone, so it may be a read error. CDR3 residues: CASSTPGTSGPGELFF. CDR3 sequence (DNA): TGTGCCAGCAGCACCCCCGGGACTAGCGGGCCCGGGGAGCTGTTTTTT. The chain is built from TRBV11-3 and TRBJ2-2; 12 bases map to TRBD2. Germline CDR1 and CDR2: SGHNT and YENEEA. The trim removed 5 bases at V and 6 bases at J, leaving 7 bases unmatched. CDR3 length: 16 amino acids.

This clonotype was seen more than once but under ten times. The chain carries TRBV28 and TRBJ1-2, with 8 bases matching TRBD1. Unmatched junction bases numbered 12, after V lost 4 bases and J lost 8 bases. Germline CDR1 reads MDHEN; CDR2 reads SYDVKM. CDR3 size: 15 residues. Written as DNA, the CDR3 is TGTGCCAGCAGTTCTACCGGGACAGGAGGCCAAGGCTACACCTTC. Amino acids: CASSSTGTGGQGYTF.

This clonotype was seen repeatedly, ten times or more. The CDR3 DNA is TGTGCCAGCAGCCGGGAATCATACAATGAGCAGTTCTTC. Amino acid sequence: CASSRESYNEQFF. The chain is built from TRBV11-2 and TRBJ2-1; TRBD2 might be the D (5 bases). Germline CDR1 is SGHAT and CDR2 is FQNNGV. The germline V and J ends were trimmed by 5 bases and 4 bases, with 9 bases remaining between them. The CDR3 is made up of 13 amino acids.

Note on this clonotype: The junction differs from germline at one of its ends, possibly a read error. The V call is TRBV13, the J call TRBJ2-1, with 8 bases fitting TRBD2. Germline V gene sequence: CDR1 PRHDT, CDR2 FYEKMQ (reference sequence). The CDR3 totals 15 residues. The DNA of the CDR3 is TGTGCCTGCAGCCTAGGCATAGGGAGAACTAGCGGGCAGTTCTTC. Translating gives CACSLGIGRTSGQFF.

To note about this clonotype: Relative to the germline gene, one junction end is altered; a read error may explain this. The CDR3 DNA sequence: TGTGTCAGCAGTCCCCGGGACTATTCCTACAATGAGCAGTTCTTC. It yields the protein CVSSPRDYSYNEQFF. The rearrangement uses TRBV6-8 and TRBJ2-1, with 7 bases lining up with TRBD2. The germline V gene has CDR1 MNHGY and CDR2 SAAAGT. The CDR3 spans 15 residues.

This chain uses TRBV7-9 with TRBJ2-3; unclear D gene. V shed 5 bases and J shed 4 bases, with 10 bases lying between them. The germline V gene encodes CDR1 SEHNR and CDR2 FQNEAQ (reference sequence). The CDR3 loop spans 13 amino acids. The CDR3 loop reads CASSLPMPDTQYF. The DNA of the CDR3 is TGTGCCAGCAGCCTCCCGATGCCAGATACGCAGTATTTT.

The rearrangement joins TRBV7-8 to TRBJ2-7; no firm D call. From germline, CDR1 is SGHVS and CDR2 FQNEAQ. Trimming took off 1 base at V and 2 bases at J, with 18 bases between the two ends. This CDR3 spans 17 amino acids. The CDR3 sequence is CASSLVAPGPQPYEQYF. CDR3 nucleotide sequence: TGTGCCAGCAGCTTAGTAGCCCCGGGCCCCCAGCCCTACGAGCAGTACTTC.

The chain has TRBV21-1 and TRBJ2-3; the table's D call, TRBD2, has no DNA check behind it. TRBV21-1 is tagged as a pseudogene. The CDR3 loop spans 22 amino acids. CDR3 region: CASSKVGRLAGGPGTSTDTQYF. The CDR3 nucleotides are TGTGCCAGCAGCAAAGTGGGGAGACTAGCGGGAGGGCCGGGGACCAGCACAGATACGCAGTATTTT.

This clonotype has only a few counts. The chain uses TRBV4-1 and TRBJ1-1; maybe TRBD1 (5 bases). Deletions cut 0 bases from V and 10 bases from J, with 15 bases between. Germline V lookup: CDR1 MGHRA, CDR2 YSYEKL. The CDR3 has 14 residues. The CDR3 spells CASSQDSEDKGAFF. The CDR3 coding sequence is TGCGCCAGCAGCCAAGATTCCGAGGACAAAGGAGCTTTCTTT.

The chain is built from TRBV30 and TRBJ1-5; possible D gene TRBD1, 5 bases. Germline-derived CDR1 and CDR2 are GTSNPN and SVGIG (reference sequence). The CDR3 loop spans 13 amino acids. V gave up 2 bases and J gave up 2 bases, with 7 bases separating them. The CDR3 coding sequence is TGTGCCTGGAGTACCAGGGGCAATCAGCCCCAGCATTTT. Translation: CAWSTRGNQPQHF.

This clonotype was recorded many times. V and J are TRBV10-3 and TRBJ2-7, with D perhaps TRBD1 (5 bases). CDR1 and CDR2 (germline): ENHRY, SYGVKD. CDR3 size: 13 residues. Between the trimmed V and J ends, which lost 4 bases and 1 base, there was a span of 8 bases. CDR3 protein: CAISATASYEQYF. The CDR3 DNA reads as TGTGCCATCAGTGCGACAGCTTCCTACGAGCAGTACTTC.

Notes on this clonotype: This clone may be a read error of a much larger clone one base away. A read error is likely, as this CDR3 ends without the conserved phenylalanine or tryptophan. The rearrangement uses TRBV12-3 or TRBV12-4 and TRBJ1-1, with 8 bases aligning to TRBD1. The CDR3 consists of 13 residues. The V segment lost 3 bases and the J segment 4 bases; nucleotides outside the gene matches: 1. As DNA, the CDR3 is TGTGCCAGCAGTTTTACAGGGGGCACTGAAGCTTTCTAT. This codes for CASSFTGGTEAFY.

This clonotype showed up just a few times. The chain has TRBV10-3 and TRBJ1-4; D uncertain. This CDR3 comprises 11 residues. Trimming stripped 3 bases from V and 5 bases from J, with 1 base between. Germline V gene sequence: CDR1 ENHRY, CDR2 SYGVKD. CDR3 nucleotide sequence: TGTGCCATCAGTGAAAATGAAAAACTGTTTTTT. This sequence encodes CAISENEKLFF.

CDR3 DNA: TGTGCCAGTAGTATACACTCAGCTTCAAAGCCTGAAGCTTTCTTT. Its protein product is CASSIHSASKPEAFF. V and J are TRBV19 and TRBJ1-1; D is ambiguous. The V and J ends lost 2 bases and 6 bases respectively, with 16 bases between them. This CDR3 comprises 15 residues. Germline lookup yields CDR1 LNHDA and CDR2 SQIVND (reference sequence).

On this clonotype: With a much larger clone just one base away, this may be a read error. The chain is built from TRBV12-3 or TRBV12-4 and TRBJ1-3; D is uncertain. The CDR3 consists of 16 residues. V was trimmed by 6 bases and J by 6 bases, leaving 21 bases between them. CDR3 nucleotide sequence: TGTGCCAGCAGACCAGGCCCCGGTGTCCCGGAAAACACCATATATTTT. Encoded protein: CASRPGPGVPENTIYF.

A note on this clonotype: Relative to the germline gene, one junction end is altered; a read error may explain this. The rearrangement joins TRBV7-9 to TRBJ2-7; 7 nucleotides match TRBD2. The CDR3 has 14 amino acids. Germline CDR1 is SEHNR and CDR2 is FQNEAQ (reference sequence). As DNA, the CDR3 is TGTACCAGCAGCTTAGTGGGAGGGATTGGCGAGCAGTACTTC. Its translation: CTSSLVGGIGEQYF.

This clonotype was picked up one time. At one end, the junction sequence differs from germline, possibly due to a read error. The chain couples TRBV11-2 to TRBJ2-7, with 8 bases lining up with TRBD1. CDR3 size: 13 residues. Germline-derived CDR1 and CDR2 are SGHAT and FQNNGV. The CDR3 sequence is CASTEDRVGERYF. Written as DNA, the CDR3 is TGTGCCAGCACCGAGGACAGGGTAGGAGAGCGGTACTTC.

This sequence joins TRBV28 and TRBJ2-3; 7 bases align to TRBD2. The CDR3 consists of 17 residues. Looked up from germline, CDR1 is MDHEN and CDR2 is SYDVKM. J gave up 3 bases and V 5 bases, and 14 bases lay outside the gene matches. The CDR3 region is CASSQFPWLAVTDTQYF. The CDR3 DNA reads TGTGCCAGCAGTCAGTTCCCCTGGCTAGCGGTTACAGATACGCAGTATTTT.

This clonotype came up a few times. The chain combines TRBV28 with TRBJ2-3; D unclear. From germline, CDR1 is MDHEN and CDR2 SYDVKM. The CDR3 length is 13 residues. The V end was cut by 2 bases, the J end by 2 bases, with 5 bases between. CDR3 in DNA: TGTGCCAGCAGTTTACCGGCCACAGATACGCAGTATTTT. Amino acid sequence: CASSLPATDTQYF.

In its sample, this clonotype was seen many times. The chain uses TRBV11-2 and TRBJ2-3; D unclear. Trimming removed 0 bases from V and 6 bases from J, with 13 bases in between. CDR3 length: 15 residues. Germline V gives CDR1 SGHAT, CDR2 FQNNGV. The CDR3 bases are TGTGCCAGCAGCTTAGATTGGTTGGGTCGGGATACGCAGTATTTT. Translating it yields CASSLDWLGRDTQYF.

Points on this clonotype: This may stem from a read error, because a much larger clone lies one nucleotide away. This chain links TRBV6-2 or TRBV6-3 with TRBJ2-2; tentative D call: TRBD2 (5 bases). Looked up from germline, CDR1 is MNHEY and CDR2 is SVGEGT. This CDR3 comprises 13 residues. The DNA for the CDR3 is TGTGCCAGCATTAAAGCGAACACCGGGGATCTGTTTTTT. Encoded protein: CASIKANTGDLFF.

Concerning this clonotype: At one end, the junction sequence differs from germline, possibly due to a read error. This chain connects TRBV6-6 to TRBJ2-7, with 11 bases that match TRBD2. Germline-derived CDR1 and CDR2 are MNHNY and SVGAGI (reference sequence). The CDR3 contains 14 residues. The CDR3 region is CVSSGTSGPYEQYF. The CDR3 coding sequence is TGTGTCAGCAGTGGGACTAGCGGACCCTACGAGCAGTACTTC.